This T cell receptor (beta chain) appears in the sequencing data of a study of high-grade serous ovarian cancer treatment subgroups. Background on the study: On average, roughly 14,000 reads and several thousand unique TCR beta rearrangements were obtained per sample.

CDR3 length equals 14 residues. CDR1 and CDR2 from the germline V gene are MDHEN and SYDVKM. The V gene end was trimmed by 6 bases and the J gene end by 1 base; junction bases not matched to a gene: 4. Of note for this clone: Its antigen remains unidentified.

The tumor samples were collected prior to definitive surgery or chemotherapy. Method: immunoSEQ multiplex PCR; TCRdb's copy keeps in-frame clones and lacks some. Of about 3,200 clones in the sample, about 63% were seen once. Notes on the study in general: Same-patient tumor repertoires overlapped at roughly 0.095 to 0.79; different patients barely overlapped. TCR relatedness rose with neoantigen level and trended with mutation load. Only CDR3 was analyzed; CDR1 and CDR2 were not.

The TCR was taken from a human donor with high-grade serous ovarian cancer. This rearrangement joins TRBV28 to TRBJ1-1; TRBD1 agrees at 8 bases. Sample: tumor tissue. The CDR3 sequence is CASRGQAGNTEAFF. In DNA, the CDR3 is TGTGCCAGCAGGGGACAGGCAGGGAACACTGAAGCTTTCTTT.